This T cell receptor (beta chain) was observed in a study of beta chain features in type 1 diabetes. General study findings and limits: Shorter templates might be favored by PCR, and equally so in patients and in controls. Moderately but significantly shorter TCRB CDR3s were found in Type 1 diabetes patients in all four CD4+ subsets. Type 1 diabetes patients had fewer VDJ junction insertions and more deletions. The naive, central memory and Treg TCRB repertoires showed an apparent similarity that was greater among patients than among healthy donors.

This clone was counted a few times. Its target is unknown. CDR3 length equals 17 residues. Between the trimmed V and J ends, which lost 1 base and 0 bases, there was a span of 12 bases. Germline CDR1 reads KGHSH; CDR2 reads LQKENI. Reverse transcribing all isolated RNA meant expressed TCRB transcripts were sequenced. Naive, central memory and regulatory T cell samples averaged roughly 3.6 million reads. Sequencing was performed with immunoSEQ multiplex PCR; in TCRdb, only in-frame clones are kept and a portion is missing. In the table there are hundreds of thousands of clones, around an eighth of which are singletons.

This TCR derives from a man between 18 and 35 years old with type 1 diabetes. Sequencing input: naive CD4+ T cells from blood. The chain has TRBV18 and TRBJ1-4; no reliable D call. The CDR3 sequence: CASSPLEKTTTNEKLFF. In DNA form, the CDR3 reads TGTGCCAGCTCACCACTCGAGAAAACAACAACTAATGAAAAACTGTTTTTT.